The clone carrying this TCR beta chain was detected a few times. This entry comes from a study of blood T cells in healthy people across ages. J was trimmed by 4 bases and V by 3 bases; bases with no gene match: 2. This CDR3 spans 12 amino acids. Germline V gene lookup returns CDR1 DFQATT and CDR2 SNEGSKA (reference sequence). A second PCR of roughly 7 to 11 cycles used a sample-barcoded 5' primer and a J-beta primer mix. TCRdb used MiXCR to reprocess the 5' RACE reads, holding one entry per CDR3 protein. The repertoire includes over 700,000 distinct CDR3 sequences, about 55% of them detected once, and about 42% sits in the top ten.

This TCR derives from a man aged 80 or over in good health. The genes are TRBV20-1 and TRBJ2-7, with 8 bases that match TRBD2. Sequenced input: blood. CDR3: CSASGREYEQYF. CDR3 coding DNA: TGCAGTGCTAGCGGGAGGGAGTACGAGCAGTACTTC.